This T cell receptor (beta chain) is drawn from a study of molecular identifiers for immune sequencing clone quantification. Overall study context: Within a replicate experiment, RNA obtained from either 20,000 or 100,000 naive CD8 cells was divided into five aliquots, and four of those aliquots were then sequenced. Study outcomes and limitations: Identical TCR molecules that share a barcode could lead to an underestimation of highly expanded clone sizes. Amid some 900,000 naive cells, spiked Jurkat TCR RNA from one cell was reportedly still detectable.

The V end was cut by 4 bases, the J end by 5 bases, with 13 bases between. Germline-derived CDR1 and CDR2 are SGHNT and YYREEE (reference sequence). The CDR3 is 13 amino acids. Sorting isolated naive CD8 T cells as CD8+CD4-CCR7+CD45RA+ events. TCRdb reanalysed the PCR reads using MiXCR and keeps one entry per CDR3 protein. The sample has about 65,000 distinct CDR3 sequences; 17% are singletons. Many counts were recorded for this clonotype. Its antigen remains unknown. The sequencing input was naive CD8+ T cells from blood, with Jurkat cell RNA spiked in. The subset was: FACS-sorted CD8+CD4-CCR7+CD45RA+ naive T cells. This TCR came from a human donor in good health. Some libraries in this study had Jurkat cell RNA spiked in. The chain couples TRBV5-4 to TRBJ2-7, with a weak D call TRBD1 (6 bases). DNA for the CDR3: TGTGCCAGCAGCGACCGACAGGCCCACGAGCAGTACTTC. This translates into CASSDRQAHEQYF.